The 9 T cell receptor beta chains below come from one sample, sequenced in a study of blood T cell repertoires in COVID-19. Clones were sequenced by immunoSEQ multiplex PCR, and TCRdb holds only the in-frame ones, with some missing. The profile shows some 100,000 clones, roughly 88% of them singletons. Sequencing was performed on peripheral blood. Source of these receptors: an elderly woman with active or convalescent COVID-19.

This sequence joins TRBV19 and TRBJ1-2, with TRBD1 matching 7 bases. This CDR3 has 15 residues. V was clipped by 7 bases and J by 6 bases; unmatched bases: 14. Germline CDR1 and CDR2: LNHDA and SQIVND (reference sequence). The CDR3 coding sequence is TGTGCCAGTACTGAGATCGACAGGGCATTTAATGGCTACACCTTC. This gives the protein CASTEIDRAFNGYTF.

This chain links TRBV4-1 with TRBJ1-4, with 7 bases fitting TRBD1. The CDR3 runs 14 residues. Trimming removed 4 bases from V and 7 bases from J; junction bases left unmatched: 6. Per the germline V gene, CDR1 is MGHRA and CDR2 is YSYEKL. This CDR3 is CASSPGQRSEKLFF. In DNA, the CDR3 is TGCGCCAGCAGCCCGGGACAGAGGAGTGAAAAACTGTTTTTT.

This clone turned up a few times. The chain couples TRBV5-1 to TRBJ2-2; D call uncertain. Germline-derived CDR1 and CDR2 are SGHRS and YFSETQ. Trimming removed 0 bases at V and 1 base at J, with 4 bases between. CDR3 length: 14 residues. In DNA, the CDR3 is TGCGCCAGCAGCTTGGCCCAGAACACCGGGGAGCTGTTTTTT. This encodes CASSLAQNTGELFF.

The rearrangement uses TRBV7-3 and TRBJ2-1, with 8 bases fitting TRBD2. V trimming: 5 bases; J trimming: 6 bases; junction bases outside the gene matches: 9. Looked up from germline, CDR1 is SGHTA and CDR2 is FQGTGA. This CDR3 comprises 15 residues. CDR3: CASSTPYSGVNEQFF. The CDR3 DNA sequence: TGTGCCAGCAGCACGCCCTATAGCGGGGTCAATGAGCAGTTCTTC.

V gene TRBV6-5 combines with J gene TRBJ1-5; no clear D. CDR3 length: 15 amino acids. V was shortened by 6 bases and J by 3 bases, with 15 bases between the two germline ends. The germline V gene has CDR1 MNHEY and CDR2 SVGAGI. In nucleotides, the CDR3 is TGTGCCAGCAGAGCGCGGTCCGGGAACAATCAGCCCCAGCATTTT. Encoded protein: CASRARSGNNQPQHF.

The chain couples TRBV5-5 to TRBJ2-1; TRBD1 might be the D (8 bases). Trimming shortened V by 2 bases and J by 8 bases, and 17 bases separated the two germline ends. Germline lookup yields CDR1 SGHKS and CDR2 YYEKEE (reference sequence). The CDR3 covers 15 residues. CDR3 DNA sequence: TGTGCCAGCAGCTTTGTCTCCACAGGGGGGGATGAGCAGTTCTTC. Translating it yields CASSFVSTGGDEQFF.

In this sample, this clone turned up once. The chain has TRBV27 and TRBJ2-2; D is possibly TRBD1 (6 bases). Germline V gene data show CDR1 as MNHEY and CDR2 as SMNVEV (reference sequence). This CDR3 has 14 residues. Trimming cost V 5 bases and J 4 bases, with 11 bases left between them. The CDR3 nucleotides read TGTGCCAGCAGTCCCAGGGGCACCACCGGGGAGCTGTTTTTT. Protein sequence: CASSPRGTTGELFF.

J is TRBJ2-2 and V is TRBV28; TRBD2 aligns across 7 bases. With 3 bases clipped from V and 6 bases from J, the junction kept 7 bases outside the gene matches. This CDR3 spans 15 amino acids. The V gene's germline CDR1 is MDHEN and CDR2 SYDVKM. CDR3 coding DNA: TGTGCCAGCAGTTTGGGGGGGAAGGTCGCCGGGGAGCTGTTTTTT. Its translation: CASSLGGKVAGELFF.

J is TRBJ1-3 and V is TRBV5-1; 7 nucleotides match TRBD1. There are 14 residues in the CDR3. Germline trimming cut 7 bases from V and 2 bases from J; bases unmatched to any gene: 6. Germline lookup yields CDR1 SGHRS and CDR2 YFSETQ. The CDR3 here is CASRDSIAGNTIYF. Written as DNA, the CDR3 is TGCGCCAGCCGGGACAGTATCGCTGGAAACACCATATATTTT. Drawing the rest from reference TRBV5-1 and TRBJ1-3, the complete variable domain is KAGVTQTPRYLIKTRGQQVTLSCSPISGHRSVSWYQQTPGQGLQFLFEYFSETQRNKGNFPGRFSGRQFSNSRSEMNVSTLELGDSALYLCASRDSIAGNTIYFGEGSWLTVV.